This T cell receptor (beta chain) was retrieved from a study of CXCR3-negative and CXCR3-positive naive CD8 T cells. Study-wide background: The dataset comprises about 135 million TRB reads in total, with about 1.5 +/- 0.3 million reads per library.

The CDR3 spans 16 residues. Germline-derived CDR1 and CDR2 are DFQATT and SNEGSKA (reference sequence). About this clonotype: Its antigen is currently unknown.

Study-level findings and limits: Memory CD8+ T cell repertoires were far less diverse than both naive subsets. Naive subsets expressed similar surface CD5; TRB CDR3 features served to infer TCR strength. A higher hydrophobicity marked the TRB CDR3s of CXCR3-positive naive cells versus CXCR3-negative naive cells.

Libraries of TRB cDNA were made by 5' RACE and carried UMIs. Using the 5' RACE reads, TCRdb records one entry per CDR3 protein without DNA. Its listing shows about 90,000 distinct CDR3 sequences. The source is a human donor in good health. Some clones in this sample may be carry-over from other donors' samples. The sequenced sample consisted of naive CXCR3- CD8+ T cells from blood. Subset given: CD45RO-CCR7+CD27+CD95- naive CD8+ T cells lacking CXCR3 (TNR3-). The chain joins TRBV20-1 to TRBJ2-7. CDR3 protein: CSASATIKGDSYEQYF.